These T cell receptor beta chains were read from a single sample in a study of blood T cell repertoires in COVID-19. Repertoires were generated with immunoSEQ multiplex PCR, while TCRdb's copy carries only in-frame clones and drops some. The sample records over 120,000 clones, approximately 80% being singletons. The source material was peripheral blood. Source of these receptors: an elderly woman with active or convalescent COVID-19. CDR3s include the opening cysteine and the closing phenylalanine or tryptophan. Each record gives: CDR3 DNA, CDR3 protein, D gene, V gene, clone size, J gene. A D gene is named only where the DNA matches it firmly. Clone size is given for some rows only: seen once, a few or many times, or a class if the clone is expanded.

TGTGCCAGCAGGCCCACAGGGGCCGGCTATGGCTACACCTTC | CASRPTGAGYGYTF | TRBD1 | TRBV7-9 | . | TRBJ1-2
TGTGCCAGCAGTGAAGGACAGGTTGGGCAGCCCCAGCATTTT | CASSEGQVGQPQHF | . | TRBV2 | once | TRBJ1-5
TGTGCCAGCAGTTCCTCCGGGAGGCATGAAAAACTGTTTTTT | CASSSSGRHEKLFF | . | TRBV6-5 | . | TRBJ1-4
TGTACCAGCAGCTCTCAACAGGGGGGGATCGAGCAGTACTTC | CTSSSQQGGIEQYF | . | TRBV11-2 | . | TRBJ2-7
TGTGCCAGCAGCGTTGACAGGGGCCGCTCTGGGGCCAACGTCCTGACTTTC | CASSVDRGRSGANVLTF | TRBD1 | TRBV9 | . | TRBJ2-6
TGTGCCAGCAGTGAAGTTACCGGGGGGAACTATGGCTACACCTTC | CASSEVTGGNYGYTF | . | TRBV6-1 | . | TRBJ1-2
TGTGCCAGTAGTACGATCTCAACTCCTGGCGAGCAGTACTTC | CASSTISTPGEQYF | . | TRBV19 | . | TRBJ2-7
TGTGCCAGCCGTGATTTGGAGAGAAACACTGAAGCTTTCTTT | CASRDLERNTEAFF | . | TRBV6-1 | . | TRBJ1-1
TGTGCCAGTAGGGTATCAGTAGGCCAGGAAGATCAGCCCCAGCATTTT | CASRVSVGQEDQPQHF | . | TRBV19 | once | TRBJ1-5
TGTGCCAGTAGAGGACAGGGGGGCACTGAAGCTTTCTTT | CASRGQGGTEAFF | TRBD1 | TRBV27 | . | TRBJ1-1
TGTGCCAGCACCGCCGGTAGCGCGCACTATGGCTACACCTTC | CASTAGSAHYGYTF | . | TRBV6-5 | . | TRBJ1-2
TGCGCCAGCAGCGCCCGACAGGGCAATGGAGAAAAACTGTTTTTT | CASSARQGNGEKLFF | TRBD1 | TRBV5-1 | . | TRBJ1-4
TGTGCCAGCAAGTTTGGGCCAGGATCGAACACTGAAGCTTTCTTT | CASKFGPGSNTEAFF | . | TRBV6-5 | . | TRBJ1-1
TGTGCCAGCAGATCGGGGGGGCCCGGAAACACCATATATTTT | CASRSGGPGNTIYF | . | TRBV27 | once | TRBJ1-3
TGCGCCAGCAGCCAAGTAACAGGGGCAGATACGCAGTATTTT | CASSQVTGADTQYF | TRBD1 | TRBV4-3 | many | TRBJ2-3
TGTGCCAGCAGCACATACGGGGGTGAGGGCCCCCTCCACTTT | CASSTYGGEGPLHF | . | TRBV7-8 | . | TRBJ1-6
TGTGCCAGCAGGGGACAGGTTCTCAACACCGGGGAGCTGTTTTTT | CASRGQVLNTGELFF | TRBD1 | TRBV6-6 | . | TRBJ2-2